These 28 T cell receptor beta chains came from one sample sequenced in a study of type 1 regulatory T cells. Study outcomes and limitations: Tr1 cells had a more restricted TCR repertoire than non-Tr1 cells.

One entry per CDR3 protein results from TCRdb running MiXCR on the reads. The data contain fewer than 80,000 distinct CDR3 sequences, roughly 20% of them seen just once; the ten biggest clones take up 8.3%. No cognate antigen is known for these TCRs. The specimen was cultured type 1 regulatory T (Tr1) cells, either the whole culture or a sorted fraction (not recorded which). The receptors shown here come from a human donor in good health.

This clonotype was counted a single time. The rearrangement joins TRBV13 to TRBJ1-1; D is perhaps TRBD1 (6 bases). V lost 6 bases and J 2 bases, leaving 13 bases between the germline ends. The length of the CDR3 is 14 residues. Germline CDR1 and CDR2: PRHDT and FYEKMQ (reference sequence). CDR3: CASRLTGSNTEAFF. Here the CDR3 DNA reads TGTGCCAGCAGACTTACAGGGTCAAACACTGAAGCTTTCTTT.

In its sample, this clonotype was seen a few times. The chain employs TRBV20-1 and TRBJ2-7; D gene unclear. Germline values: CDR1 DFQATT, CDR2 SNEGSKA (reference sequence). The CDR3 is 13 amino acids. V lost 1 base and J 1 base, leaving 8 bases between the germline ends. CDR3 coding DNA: TGCAGTGCTAGAGCTCAGACTTCCTACGAGCAGTACTTC. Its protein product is CSARAQTSYEQYF.

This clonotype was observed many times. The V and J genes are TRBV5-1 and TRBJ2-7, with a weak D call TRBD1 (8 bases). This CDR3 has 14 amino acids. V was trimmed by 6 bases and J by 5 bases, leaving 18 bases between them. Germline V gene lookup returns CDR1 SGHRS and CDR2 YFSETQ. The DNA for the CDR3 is TGCGCCAGCACCCGGGGGGACAGGTCCGACGAGCAGTACTTC. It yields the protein CASTRGDRSDEQYF.

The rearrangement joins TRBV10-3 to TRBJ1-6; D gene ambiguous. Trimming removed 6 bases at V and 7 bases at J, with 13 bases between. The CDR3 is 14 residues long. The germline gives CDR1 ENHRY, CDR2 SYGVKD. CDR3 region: CAIRSLAGNSPLHF. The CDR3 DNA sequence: TGTGCCATCAGAAGCCTGGCGGGGAATTCACCCCTCCACTTT.

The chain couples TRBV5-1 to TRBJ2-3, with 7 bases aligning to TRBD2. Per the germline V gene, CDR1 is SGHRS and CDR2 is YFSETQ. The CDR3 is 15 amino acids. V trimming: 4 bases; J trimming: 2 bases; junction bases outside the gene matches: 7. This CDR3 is CASSPSGTYTDTQYF. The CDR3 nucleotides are TGCGCCAGCAGCCCAAGCGGGACCTACACAGATACGCAGTATTTT.

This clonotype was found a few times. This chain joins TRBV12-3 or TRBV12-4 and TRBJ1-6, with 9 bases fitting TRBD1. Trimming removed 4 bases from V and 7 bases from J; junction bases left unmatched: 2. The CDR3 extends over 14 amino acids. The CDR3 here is CASSSGTGNSPLHF. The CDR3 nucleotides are TGTGCCAGCAGTTCCGGGACAGGGAATTCACCCCTCCACTTT.

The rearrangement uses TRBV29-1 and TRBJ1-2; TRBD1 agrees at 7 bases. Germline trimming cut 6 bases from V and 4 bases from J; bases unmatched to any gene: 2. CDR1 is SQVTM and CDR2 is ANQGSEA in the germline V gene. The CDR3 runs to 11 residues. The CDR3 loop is CSVRTGYGYTF. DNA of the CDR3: TGCAGCGTAAGGACAGGCTATGGCTACACCTTC. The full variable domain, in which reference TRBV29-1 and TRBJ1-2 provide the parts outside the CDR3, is SAVISQKPSRDICQRGTSLTIQCQVDSQVTMMFWYRQQPGQSLTLIATANQGSEATYESGFVIDKFPISRPNLTFSTLTVSNMSPEDSSIYLCSVRTGYGYTFGSGTRLTVV.

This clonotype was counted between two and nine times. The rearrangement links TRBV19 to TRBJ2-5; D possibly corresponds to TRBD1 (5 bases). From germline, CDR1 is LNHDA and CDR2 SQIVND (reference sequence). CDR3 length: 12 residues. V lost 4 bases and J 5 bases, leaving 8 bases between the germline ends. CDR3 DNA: TGTGCCAGTAGTAGGGGCCGGGAGACCCAGTACTTC. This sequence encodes CASSRGRETQYF.

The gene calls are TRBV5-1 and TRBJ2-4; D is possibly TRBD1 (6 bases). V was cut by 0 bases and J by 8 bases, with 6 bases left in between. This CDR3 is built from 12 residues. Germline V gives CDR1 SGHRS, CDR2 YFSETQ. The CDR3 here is CASSLEGDIQYF. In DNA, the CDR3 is TGCGCCAGCAGCTTGGAGGGGGACATTCAGTACTTC.

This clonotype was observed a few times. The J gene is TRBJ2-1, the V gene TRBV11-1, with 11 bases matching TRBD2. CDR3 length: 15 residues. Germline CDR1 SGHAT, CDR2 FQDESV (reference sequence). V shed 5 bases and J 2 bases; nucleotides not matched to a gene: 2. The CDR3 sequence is CASSQLAGAYNEQFF. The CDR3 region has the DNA TGTGCCAGCAGCCAACTAGCGGGAGCCTACAATGAGCAGTTCTTC.

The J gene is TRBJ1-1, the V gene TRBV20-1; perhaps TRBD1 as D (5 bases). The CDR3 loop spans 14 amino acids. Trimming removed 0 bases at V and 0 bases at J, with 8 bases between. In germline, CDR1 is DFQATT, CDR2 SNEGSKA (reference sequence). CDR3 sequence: CSAREGTMNTEAFF. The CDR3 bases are TGCAGTGCTAGAGAAGGGACCATGAACACTGAAGCTTTCTTT.

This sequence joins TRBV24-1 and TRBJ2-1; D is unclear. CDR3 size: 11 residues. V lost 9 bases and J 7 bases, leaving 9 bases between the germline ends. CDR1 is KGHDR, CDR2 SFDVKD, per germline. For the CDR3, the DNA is TGTGCCACCCAGCTTAGGAATGAGCAGTTCTTC. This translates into CATQLRNEQFF.

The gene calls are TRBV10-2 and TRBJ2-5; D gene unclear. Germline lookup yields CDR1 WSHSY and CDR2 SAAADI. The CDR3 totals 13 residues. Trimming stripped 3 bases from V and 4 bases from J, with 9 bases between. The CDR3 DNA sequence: TGCGCCAGCAGTGAATTCCGGGCAGAGACCCAGTACTTC. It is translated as CASSEFRAETQYF.

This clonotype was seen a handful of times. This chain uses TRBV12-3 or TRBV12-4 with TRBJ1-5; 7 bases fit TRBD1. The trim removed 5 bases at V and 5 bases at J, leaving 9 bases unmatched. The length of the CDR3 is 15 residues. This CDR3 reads CASSTTGRMDQPQHF. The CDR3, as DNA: TGTGCCAGCAGTACGACAGGGAGAATGGATCAGCCCCAGCATTTT.

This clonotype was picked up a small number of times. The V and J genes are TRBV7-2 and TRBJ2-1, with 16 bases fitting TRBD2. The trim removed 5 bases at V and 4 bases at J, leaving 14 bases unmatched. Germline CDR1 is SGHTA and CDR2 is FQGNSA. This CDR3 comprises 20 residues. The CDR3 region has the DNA TGTGCCAGCAGCCCAACGATAGGGACTAGCGGGAGGGCCGGGTACAATGAGCAGTTCTTC. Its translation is CASSPTIGTSGRAGYNEQFF. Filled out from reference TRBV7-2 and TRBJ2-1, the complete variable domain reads GAGVSQSPSNKVTEKGKDVELRCDPISGHTALYWYRQSLGQGLEFLIYFQGNSAPDKSGLPSDRFSAERTGGSVSTLTIQRTQQEDSAVYLCASSPTIGTSGRAGYNEQFFGPGTRLTVL.

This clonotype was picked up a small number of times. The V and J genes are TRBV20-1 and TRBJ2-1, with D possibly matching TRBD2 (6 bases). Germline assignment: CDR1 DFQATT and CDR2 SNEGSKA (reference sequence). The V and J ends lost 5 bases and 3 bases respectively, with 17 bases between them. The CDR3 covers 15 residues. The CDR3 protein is CSAHGRHGGYNEQFF. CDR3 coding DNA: TGCAGTGCTCATGGTCGGCACGGGGGCTACAATGAGCAGTTCTTC.

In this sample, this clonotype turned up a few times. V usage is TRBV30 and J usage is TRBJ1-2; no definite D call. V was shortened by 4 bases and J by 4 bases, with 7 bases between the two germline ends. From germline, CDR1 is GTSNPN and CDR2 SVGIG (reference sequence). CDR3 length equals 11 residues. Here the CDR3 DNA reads TGTGCCTGGACCAGGACCTATGGCTACACCTTC. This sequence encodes CAWTRTYGYTF.

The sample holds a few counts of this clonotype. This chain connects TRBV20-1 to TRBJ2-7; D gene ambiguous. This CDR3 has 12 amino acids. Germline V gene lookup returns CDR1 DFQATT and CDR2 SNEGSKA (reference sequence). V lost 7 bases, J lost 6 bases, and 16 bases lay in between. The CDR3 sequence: CSGSSGVSEQYF. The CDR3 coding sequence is TGCAGTGGTAGTTCGGGCGTCTCCGAGCAGTACTTC.

In nucleotides, the CDR3 is TGTGCCAGTAGTATGCGCCAGAGCTACGAGCAGTACTTC. Residues: CASSMRQSYEQYF. This chain connects TRBV19 to TRBJ2-7; D unclear. Germline assignment: CDR1 LNHDA and CDR2 SQIVND (reference sequence). This CDR3 contains 13 residues. V lost 3 bases and J 3 bases, leaving 9 bases between the germline ends.

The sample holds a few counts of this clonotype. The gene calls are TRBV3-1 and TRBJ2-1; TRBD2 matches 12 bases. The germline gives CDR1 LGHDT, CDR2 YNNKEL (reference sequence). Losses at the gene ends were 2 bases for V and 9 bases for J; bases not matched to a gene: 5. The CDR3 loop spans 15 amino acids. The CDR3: CASSQTLAGGTEQFF. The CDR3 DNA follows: TGTGCCAGCAGCCAAACACTAGCGGGAGGCACTGAGCAGTTCTTC.

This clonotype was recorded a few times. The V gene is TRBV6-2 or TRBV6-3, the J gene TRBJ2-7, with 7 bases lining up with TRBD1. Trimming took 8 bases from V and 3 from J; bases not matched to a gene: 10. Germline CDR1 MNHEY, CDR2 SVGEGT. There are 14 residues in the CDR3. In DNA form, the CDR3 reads TGTGCCAGCTTTGCCGGGACAGCTATCTACGAGCAGTACTTC. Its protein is CASFAGTAIYEQYF.

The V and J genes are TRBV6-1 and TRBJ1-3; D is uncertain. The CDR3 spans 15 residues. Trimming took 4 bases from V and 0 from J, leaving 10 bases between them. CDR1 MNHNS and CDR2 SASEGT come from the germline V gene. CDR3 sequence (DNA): TGTGCCAGCAGTGGATCGGCAATCTCTGGAAACACCATATATTTT. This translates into CASSGSAISGNTIYF.

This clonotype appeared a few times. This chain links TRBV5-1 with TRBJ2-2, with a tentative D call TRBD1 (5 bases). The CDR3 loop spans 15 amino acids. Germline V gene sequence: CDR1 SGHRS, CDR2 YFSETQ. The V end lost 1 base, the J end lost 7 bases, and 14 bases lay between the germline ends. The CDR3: CASSLRQGSGGELFF. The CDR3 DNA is TGCGCCAGCAGCTTGCGGCAGGGATCGGGCGGGGAGCTGTTTTTT.

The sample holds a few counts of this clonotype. CDR3 bases: TGTGCCAGCAGTGATAGCGGGAGGATGACAGATACGCAGTATTTT. This sequence encodes CASSDSGRMTDTQYF. This chain uses TRBV6-1 with TRBJ2-3, with 10 bases lining up with TRBD2. The CDR3 is 15 amino acids. The germline V gene has CDR1 MNHNS and CDR2 SASEGT. The ends lost 3 bases at V and 3 bases at J; junction bases unmatched: 3.

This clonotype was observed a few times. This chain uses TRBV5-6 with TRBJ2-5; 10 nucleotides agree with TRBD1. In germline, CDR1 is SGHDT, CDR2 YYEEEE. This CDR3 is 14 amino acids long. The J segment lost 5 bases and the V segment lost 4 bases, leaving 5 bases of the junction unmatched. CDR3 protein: CASSPDRGWETQYF. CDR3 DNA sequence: TGTGCCAGCAGCCCGGACAGGGGGTGGGAGACCCAGTACTTC.

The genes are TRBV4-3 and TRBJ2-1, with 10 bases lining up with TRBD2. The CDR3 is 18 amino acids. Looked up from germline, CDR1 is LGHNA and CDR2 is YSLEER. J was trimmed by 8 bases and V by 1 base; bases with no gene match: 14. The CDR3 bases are TGCGCCAGCAGCCAAGGGGGAGCTAGCGGGAGTCTATACGATGAGCAGTTCTTC. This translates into CASSQGGASGSLYDEQFF.

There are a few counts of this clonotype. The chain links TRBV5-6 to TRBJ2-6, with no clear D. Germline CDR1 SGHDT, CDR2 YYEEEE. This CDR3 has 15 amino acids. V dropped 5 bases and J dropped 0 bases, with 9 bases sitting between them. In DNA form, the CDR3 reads TGTGCCAGCAGTAGACCCGTCTCTGGGGCCAACGTCCTGACTTTC. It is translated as CASSRPVSGANVLTF.

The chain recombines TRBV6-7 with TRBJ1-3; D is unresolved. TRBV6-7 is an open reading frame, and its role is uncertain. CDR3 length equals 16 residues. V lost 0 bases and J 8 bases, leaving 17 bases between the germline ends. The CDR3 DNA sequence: TGTGCCAGCAGTTACTCGTGGCGCGACAACCGAGACACCATATATTTT. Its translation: CASSYSWRDNRDTIYF.